The present TCR beta chain was sequenced within a study of blood T cell repertoires in COVID-19 (TCRdb year 2020). A note on the overall study: Samples from collaborators originated in the United States, Italy and Spain and spanned both the acute and convalescent phases of COVID-19. A freely available public database, intended as a resource for researchers studying the immune response to SARS-CoV-2, is where the repertoires were released. The prospective study material was composed of cDNA or gDNA derived from T cells, B-cell-depleted T cells, or PBMCs. The dataset comprised deeply sampled blood TCRbeta repertoires from subjects exposed to, actively infected with, or recovered from COVID-19. The samples were drawn from the first 160 participants of the ongoing ImmuneRACE study and from 950 to 1,500 subjects provided by 6 global collaborators. The sample metadata nearly always contained a de-identified subject ID, COVID-19 status, age in years and sex. Where available, HLA class I and class II types were obtained from metadata supplied by the sample provider rather than from assay-based typing. The paper as a whole reports these results and caveats: Clinical and demographic metadata were provided uncurated, with the amount varying by source and participant.

Measured from the cysteine to the phenylalanine, the CDR3 is 15 residues long. The retained sequence is limited to the CDR3, 45 bases, with the frame set at the first base. V gives up 3 bases and J gives up 0 bases, and the segment between their germline ends measures 9 bases. CDR1 and CDR2 were assigned from the germline V gene (reference sequence) as LNHDA and SQIVND. This clone came up once. No cognate antigen has been identified for it. Qualities for individual bases were not recorded, and no much larger clone is one base off. TCRbeta CDR3 regions were amplified from genomic DNA by means of the immunoSEQ Assay, a bias-controlled multiplex PCR. Concerning the study's data processing: Nucleated cell counts per sample were estimated from amplification of reference gene primers within the assay. To quantify the absolute abundance of each unique TCRbeta CDR3 rearrangement, sequence reads were collapsed and filtered. For each sample, productive Simpson clonality was calculated as the square root of Simpson's diversity index across productive rearrangements. In its TCRdb copy, this immuneACCESS table keeps in-frame sequences only and misses some clones. Where compared with another copy, unresolved V genes explain less than half of these, and the others have no known cause. V and J calls and clone size are as listed in that table; D and trimming were resolved from the DNA. Here the sample has roughly 400,000 clones; 88% occur a single time. Around 2% of the sample lies in the top ten.

Participants in the prospective study were enrolled through a virtual design, were aged roughly 18 to 100 years, and lived in approximately 25 United States geographic areas. Cohort assignment in the prospective study relied on participant-reported clinical history from a screening survey and a study questionnaire. In the prospective study, mobile phlebotomists collected whole blood, serum and a nasopharyngeal or oropharyngeal swab from each participant. Additional blood draws and questionnaires over an approximately two-month period could optionally be provided by prospective study participants. Blood samples from the prospective study were shipped frozen or at room temperature prior to DNA extraction.

Sequencing used PBMCs or T cells enriched from blood (not recorded which). The chain is made from TRBV19 and TRBJ1-5; no confident D gene assignment can be made. The sequence was collected from a woman aged 40 to 49 with acute COVID-19. In nucleotides, the sequence is TGTGCCAGTAGTATGTTTCTTCGTAGCAATCAGCCCCAGCATTTT. This codes for CASSMFLRSNQPQHF.